In this sample, the clone carrying this T cell receptor beta chain is medium-sized. Antigen unknown. The record originates from a study of neurological immune-mediated disorders. General study results and limits: Levels of TCR clonal expansion peaked in HTLV-1-associated myelopathy and reached their lowest in multiple sclerosis, under those of healthy controls.

As to time point: technical triplicate 2. The sorted libraries started from approximately 1 million CD4+ or CD8+ T cells. The germline gives CDR1 LGHNA, CDR2 YNFKEQ. CDR3 length equals 13 residues. V was pared by 4 bases and J by 4 bases, with 10 bases between. Synthesis of cDNA was accomplished via 5'RACE employing 10-nucleotide random UMIs. Each sequencing run yielded over 170 million TCR-beta sequences from 15-18 subjects. MiXCR, run by TCRdb on the 5' RACE reads, gives a single entry per CDR3 protein. The repertoire has 30,000 or so distinct CDR3 sequences, 13% of them found once; the top ten carry under 6.5%.

The TCR comes from a female donor with HTLV-1-associated myelopathy (HAM/TSP). The sequencing input was CD4+ T cells from blood. The V gene is TRBV4-2, the J gene TRBJ2-5; D is ambiguous. CDR3 DNA: TGTGCCAGCAGCCTTACGGACGGAGAGACCCAGTACTTC. Its translation is CASSLTDGETQYF.